This record looks at one T cell receptor beta chain sequence and its context. CDR1 is MNHEY and CDR2 is SVGAGI in the germline V gene. The CDR3 runs 12 residues. Trimming cost V 6 bases and J 5 bases; bases outside gene matches: 4. In the original workflow: Amplification of reference gene primers provided the estimated nucleated cell counts. Repertoires were generated with immunoSEQ multiplex PCR, while TCRdb's copy carries only in-frame clones and drops some. For V, J and clone size, that table is used; D and trimming come from the DNA. Among roughly 200,000 clones, roughly nine tenths were seen once, and the ten largest hold roughly 12%. This sample stems from a study of blood T cell repertoires in COVID-19.

V gene TRBV6-5 combines with J gene TRBJ2-7, with 7 bases lining up with TRBD1. The TCR originated in a woman between 18 and 29 years old who had recovered from COVID-19. The sample consisted of peripheral blood. The CDR3 loop reads CASRTTGNEQYF. Here the CDR3 DNA reads TGTGCCAGCAGAACGACAGGGAACGAGCAGTACTTC.